The 24 T cell receptor beta chains listed next were all sequenced from one sample in a study of blood T cell repertoires in COVID-19. Data came from immunoSEQ multiplex PCR; TCRdb stores just in-frame clones and leaves some out. The data show 150,000 to 200,000 clones, 86% seen once. The sample consisted of peripheral blood. The origin of the receptors is a young man with acute or convalescent COVID-19.

The gene calls are TRBV4-1 and TRBJ2-7, with D perhaps TRBD1 (6 bases). V lost 4 bases, J lost 0 bases, and 10 bases lay in between. CDR3 length: 14 amino acids. Germline CDR1 MGHRA, CDR2 YSYEKL. CDR3 bases: TGCGCCAGCAGCCCGTGGACAGCCTCCTACGAGCAGTACTTC. Its translation: CASSPWTASYEQYF.

The V and J genes are TRBV3-1 (or the pseudogene TRBV3-2) and TRBJ1-1; D unclear. Trimming cost V 1 base and J 1 base, with 7 bases left between them. CDR3 length: 14 residues. Germline V gene sequence: CDR1 LGHDT, CDR2 YNNKEL (reference sequence). In nucleotides, the CDR3 is TGTGCCAGCAGCCAAGTGAGTAAGAACACTGAAGCTTTCTTT. Translating it yields CASSQVSKNTEAFF.

This clone was recorded only once. The V gene is TRBV5-1, the J gene TRBJ1-5; 7 nucleotides line up with TRBD1. The CDR3 is 15 residues long. After removal of 1 base from V and 2 bases from J, the junction contained 3 bases not matched to a gene. Germline CDR1 is SGHRS and CDR2 is YFSETQ. CDR3 in amino acids: CASSLHDRGNQPQHF. CDR3 nucleotides: TGCGCCAGCAGCTTGCACGACAGGGGCAATCAGCCCCAGCATTTT. The variable domain in full, with the rest retrieved from reference TRBV5-1 and TRBJ1-5, is KAGVTQTPRYLIKTRGQQVTLSCSPISGHRSVSWYQQTPGQGLQFLFEYFSETQRNKGNFPGRFSGRQFSNSRSEMNVSTLELGDSALYLCASSLHDRGNQPQHFGDGTRLSIL.

This clone was counted a single time. J is TRBJ2-5 and V is TRBV4-2; TRBD1 aligns across 11 bases. The ends lost 3 bases at V and 4 bases at J; junction bases unmatched: 1. The V gene's germline CDR1 is LGHNA and CDR2 YNFKEQ. The CDR3 has 14 amino acids. CDR3 protein: CASSQDRGPETQYF. Written as DNA, the CDR3 is TGTGCCAGCAGCCAGGACAGGGGGCCAGAGACCCAGTACTTC.

As DNA, the CDR3 is TGTGCCAGCAGTCCTGACAGGGGGTACACCGGGGAGCTGTTTTTT. This sequence encodes CASSPDRGYTGELFF. This chain uses TRBV6-5 with TRBJ2-2, with 9 bases that match TRBD1. Trimming took 5 bases from V and 3 from J; bases not matched to a gene: 4. From germline, CDR1 is MNHEY and CDR2 SVGAGI. The CDR3 runs to 15 residues.

This chain joins TRBV5-5 and TRBJ2-3, with TRBD2 matching over 7 bases. Trimming at V came to 5 bases and at J to 4 bases, leaving 7 bases not matched to a gene. The CDR3 length is 14 residues. Germline CDR1 is SGHKS and CDR2 is YYEKEE (reference sequence). Here the CDR3 reads CASRKASGADTQYF. CDR3 nucleotide sequence: TGTGCCAGCAGGAAAGCTAGCGGCGCAGATACGCAGTATTTT.

The rearrangement uses TRBV2 and TRBJ1-2; 7 bases align to TRBD1. The ends lost 4 bases at V and 8 bases at J; junction bases unmatched: 13. Germline loops: CDR1 SNHLY, CDR2 FYNNEI. This CDR3 spans 15 amino acids. As DNA, the CDR3 is TGTGCCAGCAGTGGCCAGGGGGTGGAACTCCTCGGCTACACCTTC. Translation gives CASSGQGVELLGYTF.

The chain combines TRBV24-1 with TRBJ2-3; perhaps TRBD1 as D (5 bases). CDR1 and CDR2 (germline): KGHDR, SFDVKD. Trimming left V 10 bases short and J 0 bases short, with 16 bases between. The CDR3 is made up of 15 amino acids. In nucleotides, the CDR3 is TGTGCCACGAGTAACAGGCGGTCTAGCACAGATACGCAGTATTTT. Translated, it gives CATSNRRSSTDTQYF.

In this sample, this clone turned up once. The V gene is TRBV4-1, the J gene TRBJ2-7, with 8 bases that match TRBD2. J gave up 1 base and V 1 base, and 3 bases lay outside the gene matches. Germline CDR1 MGHRA, CDR2 YSYEKL. The CDR3 covers 15 residues. The CDR3 spells CASSQATSGSYEQYF. The CDR3 DNA follows: TGCGCCAGCAGCCAAGCTACTAGCGGTTCCTACGAGCAGTACTTC.

V is TRBV11-1 and J is TRBJ1-6, with 8 nucleotides matching TRBD1. Germline CDR1 is SGHAT and CDR2 is FQDESV (reference sequence). V was pared by 1 base and J by 10 bases, with 3 bases of the junction left unmatched. The CDR3 totals 14 residues. As DNA, the CDR3 is TGTGCCAGCAGCTTAGGGGACAGGAACTCACCCCTCCACTTT. This codes for CASSLGDRNSPLHF.

The V call is TRBV6-1, the J call TRBJ1-5; D gene uncertain. This CDR3 has 17 residues. CDR1 MNHNS and CDR2 SASEGT come from the germline V gene. The V end was cut by 0 bases, the J end by 3 bases, with 15 bases between. The CDR3 spells CASSEALTRQYNQPQHF. In DNA, the CDR3 is TGTGCCAGCAGTGAAGCGCTTACAAGACAATACAATCAGCCCCAGCATTTT.

The chain has TRBV19 and TRBJ2-3, with D unresolved. The germline CDR1 and CDR2 sequences are LNHDA and SQIVND (reference sequence). V was trimmed by 2 bases and J by 5 bases, leaving 11 bases between them. This CDR3 has 14 residues. The chain's CDR3 is CASSISRLGDTQYF. The CDR3 DNA reads as TGTGCCAGTAGTATAAGCAGGCTCGGAGATACGCAGTATTTT.

This clone was recorded only once. This chain joins TRBV2 and TRBJ2-7; 7 nucleotides match TRBD2. The CDR3 has 13 amino acids. V shed 4 bases and J 6 bases; nucleotides not matched to a gene: 6. CDR1 and CDR2 (germline): SNHLY, FYNNEI. CDR3 in amino acids: CASSATGEGEQYF. The CDR3 DNA reads TGTGCCAGCAGTGCAACTGGGGAGGGCGAGCAGTACTTC.

The CDR3 sequence is CASSLYSGNTIYF. In DNA, the CDR3 is TGTGCCAGCAGCCTATACTCTGGAAACACCATATATTTT. The chain employs TRBV7-9 and TRBJ1-3; D ambiguous. Germline V lookup: CDR1 SEHNR, CDR2 FQNEAQ (reference sequence). The CDR3 sequence is 13 residues long. The V end lost 5 bases, the J end lost 0 bases, and 5 bases lay between the germline ends.

This sequence joins TRBV7-6 and TRBJ2-3, with TRBD2 matching over 15 bases. This CDR3 contains 16 residues. V lost 5 bases, J lost 3 bases, and 3 bases stayed unmatched. Germline CDR1 reads SGHVS; CDR2 reads FNYEAQ. The CDR3 sequence is CASSRTSGGGTDTQYF. CDR3 in DNA: TGTGCCAGCAGCCGGACTAGCGGGGGGGGTACAGATACGCAGTATTTT.

The genes are TRBV29-1 and TRBJ2-7; 8 nucleotides match TRBD1. Germline values: CDR1 SQVTM, CDR2 ANQGSEA. This CDR3 is 13 amino acids long. V was pared by 1 base and J by 6 bases, with 5 bases of the junction left unmatched. This CDR3 reads CSVEGQGRGEQYF. CDR3 bases: TGCAGCGTTGAAGGACAGGGGAGAGGCGAGCAGTACTTC.

The gene calls are TRBV6-5 and TRBJ2-7; possible D gene TRBD2, 6 bases. The CDR3 consists of 14 residues. Germline V gene lookup returns CDR1 MNHEY and CDR2 SVGAGI. V was trimmed by 10 bases and J by 0 bases, leaving 16 bases between them. The CDR3 sequence is CATGGTSYSYEQYF. As DNA, the CDR3 is TGTGCCACCGGAGGGACGTCTTACTCCTACGAGCAGTACTTC.

The V call is TRBV14, the J call TRBJ2-1; D is uncertain. The CDR3 covers 13 residues. Germline V gives CDR1 SGHDN, CDR2 FVKESK. V lost 2 bases and J 6 bases, leaving 8 bases between the germline ends. CDR3 sequence reads: CASSQRDTNEQFF. The DNA of the CDR3 is TGTGCCAGCAGCCAACGAGATACCAATGAGCAGTTCTTC.

The J gene is TRBJ1-1, the V gene TRBV4-2; D may be TRBD1 (5 bases). This CDR3 region has 15 residues. Germline assignment: CDR1 LGHNA and CDR2 YNFKEQ. Trimming stripped 1 base from V and 1 base from J, with 10 bases between. The CDR3 sequence is CASSQADTGNTEAFF. The CDR3 region has the DNA TGTGCCAGCAGCCAAGCCGATACAGGGAACACTGAAGCTTTCTTT.

The CDR3 reads CASSSYRGQVETQYF. CDR3 sequence (DNA): TGTGCCAGCAGCTCCTACAGGGGGCAGGTAGAGACCCAGTACTTC. The chain combines TRBV5-8 with TRBJ2-5, with 9 bases aligning to TRBD1. Trimming took 3 bases from V and 4 from J; bases not matched to a gene: 7. The CDR3 is 15 residues long. The V gene's germline CDR1 is SGHTS and CDR2 YDEGEE.

Only one count was recorded for this clone. The V gene is TRBV29-1, the J gene TRBJ1-4, with 7 bases matching TRBD1. The germline CDR1 and CDR2 sequences are SQVTM and ANQGSEA. With 0 bases clipped from V and 5 bases from J, the junction kept 6 bases outside the gene matches. The length of the CDR3 is 15 residues. CDR3 protein: CSVEDLGTDNEKLFF. CDR3 in DNA: TGCAGCGTTGAAGATTTAGGGACAGACAATGAAAAACTGTTTTTT.

The rearrangement links TRBV10-2 to TRBJ1-1, with D unresolved. CDR3 size: 14 residues. The germline V and J ends were trimmed by 7 bases and 0 bases, with 12 bases remaining between them. CDR1 is WSHSY, CDR2 SAAADI, per germline. Here the CDR3 DNA reads TGCGCCAGCAACGGGGTCGGCATGAACACTGAAGCTTTCTTT. Its protein is CASNGVGMNTEAFF.

The gene calls are TRBV28 and TRBJ1-1; TRBD1 matches 7 bases. The CDR3 is 15 amino acids. The germline gives CDR1 MDHEN, CDR2 SYDVKM. Trimming at V came to 5 bases and at J to 1 base, leaving 7 bases not matched to a gene. The CDR3 nucleotides read TGTGCCAGCAGTCCCATAGGACAGGAGAACACTGAAGCTTTCTTT. Protein: CASSPIGQENTEAFF. The full variable domain, its missing parts supplied by reference TRBV28 and TRBJ1-1, is DVKVTQSSRYLVKRTGEKVFLECVQDMDHENMFWYRQDPGLGLRLIYFSYDVKMKEKGDIPEGYSVSREKKERFSLILESASTNQTSMYLCASSPIGQENTEAFFGQGTRLTVV.

V usage is TRBV11-2 and J usage is TRBJ2-4, with TRBD2 matching over 10 bases. Germline V gene lookup returns CDR1 SGHAT and CDR2 FQNNGV. Losses at the gene ends were 4 bases for V and 7 bases for J; bases not matched to a gene: 4. There are 14 residues in the CDR3. CDR3 sequence reads: CASSSTGLANIQYF. Written as DNA, the CDR3 is TGTGCCAGCAGCTCGACGGGACTAGCGAACATTCAGTACTTC.